What follows is one TCR beta chain and its context. Random hexamers were used to reverse transcribe the RNA input (roughly 0.5 to 1 ug). A multiplex approach, immunoSEQ multiplex PCR, amplified TCR beta CDR3 across 54 Vbeta and 13 Jbeta. Each CDR3 protein gets one entry after TCRdb re-called the immunoSEQ multiplex PCR reads with MiXCR. The sample yields roughly 250,000 distinct CDR3 sequences, approximately 95% seen once. This entry belongs to a study of CD8 T cells in Susac syndrome. For the study at large: Of the sequenced Susac syndrome patients, 5 or 6 had active disease and fewer than 10 were in remission.

TEMRA cells were enriched by FACS, while CD8+ and CD4+ T cells were obtained through a negative isolation that was performed magnetically. This CDR3 has 14 residues. CDR1 is SGHAT and CDR2 is FQNNGV in the germline V gene. V was shortened by 6 bases and J by 0 bases, with 12 bases between the two germline ends. This receptor was identified in a human donor with Susac syndrome. The sequenced material came from CD4+ T cells from PBMCs. V gene TRBV11-2 combines with J gene TRBJ2-7, with D perhaps given as TRBD1 or TRBD2 (5 bases each). DNA of the CDR3: TGTGCCAGCAGAGGGGTAGCGAGCTCCTACGAGCAGTACTTC. Translated: CASRGVASSYEQYF.